A selection of T cell receptor beta chains follows, all from one sample in a study of T cell changes during pregnancy in multiple sclerosis. Sequenced by immunoSEQ multiplex PCR; TCRdb stores in-frame clones only, minus some. In the table there are around 67,000 clones, 92% of which are singletons. The sequenced sample was peripheral blood, obtained in the first trimester of pregnancy. These receptors all come from a female donor with multiple sclerosis, enrolled in a pregnancy study. The CDR3 runs from the conserved cysteine through the conserved F or W. D genes are given only for firm matches. Part of the rows lack a size; the others show once, few, many or a class for expanded clones.

CASSRGTGSSYEQYF,TGTGCCAGCAGCCGCGGGACAGGGTCCTCCTACGAGCAGTACTTC,-,TRBV11-1,TRBJ2-7,TRBD1
CASSLYGQFNYGYTF,TGTGCCAGCAGCTTGTACGGACAATTTAACTATGGCTACACCTTC,-,TRBV5-6,TRBJ1-2,-
CASSPNRGNQPQHF,TGTGCCAGCAGCCCCAACAGAGGCAATCAGCCCCAGCATTTT,-,TRBV28,TRBJ1-5,-
CASSQDPGIHYTF,TGCGCCAGCAGCCAAGACCCCGGGATCCACTACACCTTC,-,TRBV4-3,TRBJ1-2,-
CAWTRWGEKGEQYF,TGTGCCTGGACCAGGTGGGGGGAAAAGGGGGAGCAGTACTTC,-,TRBV30,TRBJ2-7,-
CASSYPTSGGQETQYF,TGTGCCAGCAGTTACCCGACTAGCGGGGGACAAGAGACCCAGTACTTC,once,TRBV6-6,TRBJ2-5,TRBD2
CASSVLPGRDTEAFF,TGTGCCAGCAGTGTCCTCCCCGGGAGAGACACTGAAGCTTTCTTT,-,TRBV6-1,TRBJ1-1,-
CASSYLAGSLTGELFF,TGTGCCAGCAGTTACCTAGCGGGATCTCTCACCGGGGAGCTGTTTTTT,-,TRBV5-6,TRBJ2-2,TRBD2
CASSGDRGNEKLFF,TGTGCCAGCAGCGGGGACAGGGGAAATGAAAAACTGTTTTTT,-,TRBV2,TRBJ1-4,TRBD1
CASSKGKRLASRDEQYF,TGTGCCAGCAGCAAAGGAAAACGGCTAGCATCTCGAGACGAGCAGTACTTC,-,TRBV21-1,TRBJ2-7,-
CASSRMAQGFFEQFF,TGTGCCAGCAGCCGAATGGCACAGGGGTTTTTTGAGCAGTTCTTC,-,TRBV7-9,TRBJ2-1,TRBD1
CASSRTSGLSYNEQFF,TGTGCCAGTAGTCGAACTAGCGGACTCTCCTACAATGAGCAGTTCTTC,-,TRBV19,TRBJ2-1,TRBD2
CASRDRGSGNTIYF,TGTGCCAGCCGGGACAGGGGGTCTGGAAACACCATATATTTT,-,TRBV19,TRBJ1-3,TRBD1
CASSQMALGNSPLHF,TGCGCCAGCAGCCAAATGGCACTAGGCAATTCACCCCTCCACTTT,once,TRBV4-3,TRBJ1-6,-
CASSHTSGTPYEQFF,TGTGCCAGCAGCCATACTAGCGGGACGCCCTATGAGCAGTTCTTC,once,TRBV7-9,TRBJ2-1,TRBD2
CASSREGANEKLFF,TGTGCCAGCAGCCGCGAGGGGGCTAATGAAAAACTGTTTTTT,-,TRBV11-3,TRBJ1-4,-
CASSLAGLVTGELFF,TGTGCCAGCAGCTTAGCGGGACTAGTCACCGGGGAGCTGTTTTTT,-,TRBV7-2,TRBJ2-2,TRBD2
CASSDRVAGELFF,TGTGCCAGCAGTGATCGGGTAGCCGGGGAGCTGTTTTTT,-,TRBV25-1,TRBJ2-2,-
CASSPTVTSYNEQFF,TGCGCCAGCAGCCCGACAGTGACCTCCTACAATGAGCAGTTCTTC,-,TRBV4-1,TRBJ2-1,-
CASSLDRVGYNEQFF,TGTGCCAGCAGCCTCGACAGGGTGGGGTACAATGAGCAGTTCTTC,-,TRBV9,TRBJ2-1,TRBD1
CASSLDRSNIQYF,TGCGCCAGCAGCTTGGACAGATCAAACATTCAGTACTTC,once,TRBV5-1,TRBJ2-4,-
CASSQLAGGRYEQYF,TGTGCCAGCAGCCAGCTAGCGGGAGGCAGGTACGAGCAGTACTTC,-,TRBV7-2,TRBJ2-7,TRBD2
CASSLDRSRTDTQYF,TGCGCCAGCAGCTTGGATCGGAGTCGCACAGATACGCAGTATTTT,-,TRBV5-1,TRBJ2-3,-
CASSPTGTVRDEQYF,TGCGCCAGCAGCCCCACAGGGACCGTTAGGGACGAGCAGTACTTC,-,TRBV5-1,TRBJ2-7,-
CASSQTWTGNNQPQHF,TGCGCCAGCAGTCAAACGTGGACAGGGAATAACCAGCCCCAGCATTTT,-,TRBV23-1,TRBJ1-5,TRBD1
CASAASGSYEQYF,TGTGCCAGCGCGGCTAGCGGGAGCTACGAGCAGTACTTC,-,TRBV7-9,TRBJ2-7,TRBD2
CASSQAGTSSYEQYF,TGTGCCAGCAGCCAAGCCGGGACTAGCAGCTACGAGCAGTACTTC,-,TRBV4-2,TRBJ2-7,TRBD2
CASSPANEQYF,TGTGCCAGCTCACCAGCTAACGAGCAGTACTTC,-,TRBV18,TRBJ2-7,-
CASSRERAMNTGELFF,TGCGCCAGCAGCCGGGAGAGGGCCATGAACACCGGGGAGCTGTTTTTT,-,TRBV4-1,TRBJ2-2,-
CSVFGQATEAFF,TGCAGCGTTTTTGGACAGGCGACTGAAGCTTTCTTT,-,TRBV29-1,TRBJ1-1,TRBD1
CASSFDQGRYGYTF,TGTGCCAGCAGTTTTGATCAGGGTCGATATGGCTACACCTTC,-,TRBV27,TRBJ1-2,-
CASSDYRGNQPQHF,TGTGCCAGCAGTGACTACAGGGGCAATCAGCCCCAGCATTTT,-,TRBV6-1,TRBJ1-5,-
CAISESLQNNEQFF,TGTGCCATCAGTGAGTCGTTACAGAACAATGAGCAGTTCTTC,-,TRBV10-3,TRBJ2-1,-
CASSVQGSYNEQFF,TGTGCCAGCAGCGTACAGGGCTCCTACAATGAGCAGTTCTTC,once,TRBV7-3,TRBJ2-1,-
CASGLVLSAGVYNEQFF,TGTGCTAGTGGTTTGGTACTTTCTGCCGGGGTCTACAATGAGCAGTTCTTC,-,TRBV12-5,TRBJ2-1,-
CASSQGLAGQIAKNIQYF,TGTGCCAGCAGCCAAGGACTAGCGGGCCAGATAGCCAAAAACATTCAGTACTTC,-,TRBV14,TRBJ2-4,TRBD2